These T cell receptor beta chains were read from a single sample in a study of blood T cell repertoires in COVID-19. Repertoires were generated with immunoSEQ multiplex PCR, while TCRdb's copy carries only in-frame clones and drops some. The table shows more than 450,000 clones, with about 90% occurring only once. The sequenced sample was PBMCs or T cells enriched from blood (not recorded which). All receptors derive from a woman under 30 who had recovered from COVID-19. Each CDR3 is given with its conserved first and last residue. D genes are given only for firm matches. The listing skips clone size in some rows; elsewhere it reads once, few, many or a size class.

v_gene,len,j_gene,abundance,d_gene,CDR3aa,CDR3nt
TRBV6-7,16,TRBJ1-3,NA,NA,CASSSLGVISGNTIYF,TGTGCCAGCAGTTCCCTGGGCGTTATCTCAGGAAACACCATATATTTT
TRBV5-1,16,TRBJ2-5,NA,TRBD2,CASSTSTGGREETQYF,TGCGCCAGCAGCACCTCGACGGGGGGGCGAGAAGAGACCCAGTACTTC
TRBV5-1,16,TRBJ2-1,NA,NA,CASSPRPSAGYNEQFF,TGCGCCAGCAGCCCCCGACCTAGCGCGGGGTACAATGAGCAGTTCTTC
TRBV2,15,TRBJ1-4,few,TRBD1,CASSRTGGFNEKLFF,TGTGCCAGCAGCAGGACAGGGGGGTTCAATGAAAAACTGTTTTTT
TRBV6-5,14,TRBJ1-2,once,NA,CASTPTGNSEGYTF,TGTGCCAGCACTCCCACGGGGAACAGCGAAGGCTACACCTTC
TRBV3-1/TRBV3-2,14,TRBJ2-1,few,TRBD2,CASSRTSGPNEQFF,TGTGCCAGCAGCCGGACTAGCGGACCAAATGAGCAGTTCTTC
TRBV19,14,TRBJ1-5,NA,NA,CASSPGGGDQPQHF,TGTGCCAGTAGCCCCGGCGGGGGAGATCAGCCCCAGCATTTT
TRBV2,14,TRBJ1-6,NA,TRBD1,CASSRDRDDSPLHF,TGTGCCAGCAGTCGGGACAGGGACGATTCACCCCTCCACTTT
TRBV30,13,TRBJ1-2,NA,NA,CAWSQRGPYGYTF,TGTGCCTGGAGTCAGCGGGGGCCCTATGGCTACACCTTC
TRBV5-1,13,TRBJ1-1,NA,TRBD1,CASNRGENTEAFF,TGCGCCAGCAACAGGGGGGAGAACACTGAAGCTTTCTTT
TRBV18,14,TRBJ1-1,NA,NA,CASSYSERNTEAFF,TGTGCCAGCTCATACTCCGAAAGGAACACTGAAGCTTTCTTT
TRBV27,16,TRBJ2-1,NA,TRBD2,CASSLSGTSWGYEQFF,TGTGCCAGCAGTTTATCGGGGACTAGCTGGGGTTATGAGCAGTTCTTC
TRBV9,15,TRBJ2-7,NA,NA,CASSGKVQASYEQYF,TGTGCCAGCAGCGGAAAAGTACAGGCCTCCTACGAGCAGTACTTC
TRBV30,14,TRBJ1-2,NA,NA,CAWSLLEESYGYTF,TGTGCCTGGTCGTTGCTGGAGGAATCCTATGGCTACACCTTC
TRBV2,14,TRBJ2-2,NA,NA,CASKARVATGELFF,TGTGCCAGCAAGGCCCGGGTGGCCACCGGGGAGCTGTTTTTT
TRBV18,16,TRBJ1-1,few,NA,CASSPSWGSANTEAFF,TGTGCCAGCTCACCTTCATGGGGCTCGGCGAACACTGAAGCTTTCTTT
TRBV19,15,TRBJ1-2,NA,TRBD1,CASCKRDSPNYGYTF,TGTGCCAGCTGTAAACGGGACAGCCCTAACTATGGCTACACCTTC
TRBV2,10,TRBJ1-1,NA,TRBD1,CASSRDRAFF,TGTGCCAGCAGCCGGGACAGAGCTTTCTTT
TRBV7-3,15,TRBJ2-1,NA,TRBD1,CASSRPGQGRAEQFF,TGTGCCAGCAGTCGGCCGGGACAGGGGCGAGCTGAGCAGTTCTTC
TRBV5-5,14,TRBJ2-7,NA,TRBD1,CASSLDTGGHEQYF,TGTGCCAGCAGCTTGGATACAGGGGGCCACGAGCAGTACTTC
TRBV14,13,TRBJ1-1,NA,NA,CASSQAENTEAFF,TGTGCCAGCAGCCAAGCAGAAAACACTGAAGCTTTCTTT
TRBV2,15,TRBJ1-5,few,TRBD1,CASSEGQGESQPQHF,TGTGCCAGCAGTGAAGGACAGGGCGAAAGTCAGCCCCAGCATTTT
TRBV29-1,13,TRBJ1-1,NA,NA,CSVEAGAGTEAFF,TGCAGCGTTGAAGCAGGGGCTGGCACTGAAGCTTTCTTT
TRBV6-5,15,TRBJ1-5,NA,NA,CASSQLTGMDQPQHF,TGTGCCAGCAGCCAATTAACAGGGATGGATCAGCCCCAGCATTTT
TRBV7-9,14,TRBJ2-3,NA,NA,CASSLNWGADTQYF,TGTGCCAGCAGCCTAAACTGGGGGGCAGATACGCAGTATTTT
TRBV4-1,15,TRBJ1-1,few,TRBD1,CASSQETGGNTEAFF,TGCGCCAGCAGCCAAGAAACAGGGGGCAACACTGAAGCTTTCTTT
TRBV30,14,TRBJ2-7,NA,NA,CAWTEQSPLGEQYF,TGTGCCTGGACCGAACAGTCCCCTTTGGGCGAGCAGTACTTC
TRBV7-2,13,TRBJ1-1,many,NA,CASSPTVANRAFF,TGTGCCAGCAGTCCAACGGTCGCTAACCGGGCTTTCTTT
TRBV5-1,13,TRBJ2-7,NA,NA,CASSTYQGGEQYF,TGCGCCAGCAGCACTTACCAGGGGGGTGAGCAGTACTTC
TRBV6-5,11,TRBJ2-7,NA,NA,CASTRDYEQYF,TGTGCCAGCACTCGGGACTACGAGCAGTACTTC
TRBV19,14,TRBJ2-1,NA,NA,CASRKEQGWNEQFF,TGTGCCAGTAGAAAGGAGCAGGGGTGGAATGAGCAGTTCTTC
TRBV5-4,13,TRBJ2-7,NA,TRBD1,CASSRGQGYEQYF,TGTGCCAGCAGCCGGGGACAGGGGTACGAGCAGTACTTC
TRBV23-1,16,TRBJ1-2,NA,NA,CASSQSVGRQNYGYTF,TGCGCCAGCAGTCAAAGTGTCGGGAGACAGAACTATGGCTACACCTTC
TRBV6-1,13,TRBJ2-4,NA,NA,CASSGPGTYIQYF,TGTGCCAGCAGTGGCCCCGGGACATATATTCAGTACTTC
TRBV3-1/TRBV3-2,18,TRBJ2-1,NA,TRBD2,CASSSFRTSGGTYNEQFF,TGTGCCAGCAGCTCTTTTCGAACTAGCGGGGGAACTTACAATGAGCAGTTCTTC
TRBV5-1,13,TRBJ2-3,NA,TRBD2,CASSSWEGNTQYF,TGCGCCAGCAGCTCGTGGGAGGGGAATACGCAGTATTTT
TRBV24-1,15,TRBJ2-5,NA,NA,CATSDFRGTGETQYF,TGTGCCACCAGTGATTTCAGGGGGACTGGGGAGACCCAGTACTTC
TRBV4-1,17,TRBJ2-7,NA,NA,CASSQDLGRETYYEQYF,TGCGCCAGCAGCCAAGACCTTGGACGGGAGACCTACTACGAGCAGTACTTC
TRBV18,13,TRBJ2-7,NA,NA,CASSLGSAGEQYF,TGTGCCAGCTCCCTTGGGTCCGCGGGGGAGCAGTACTTC
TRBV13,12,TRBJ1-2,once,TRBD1,CASTARQGGYTF,TGTGCCAGCACCGCCAGACAGGGTGGCTACACCTTC
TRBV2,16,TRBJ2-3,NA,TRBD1,CASSQVIQGAGDTQYF,TGTGCCAGCAGTCAAGTAATCCAGGGGGCCGGAGATACGCAGTATTTT
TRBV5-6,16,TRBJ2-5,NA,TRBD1,CASSLTRTGNQETQYF,TGTGCCAGCAGCTTAACCCGGACAGGGAATCAAGAGACCCAGTACTTC
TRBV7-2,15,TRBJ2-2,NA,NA,CASSLQAGHTGELFF,TGTGCCAGCAGCTTACAGGCGGGACACACCGGGGAGCTGTTTTTT
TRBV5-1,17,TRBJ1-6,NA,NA,CASSLETPTDNNSPLHF,TGCGCCAGCAGCTTGGAAACGCCGACAGACAATAATTCACCCCTCCACTTT
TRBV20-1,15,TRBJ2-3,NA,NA,CSASLSGSSTDTQYF,TGCAGTGCTAGTCTTTCCGGGAGCAGCACAGATACGCAGTATTTT
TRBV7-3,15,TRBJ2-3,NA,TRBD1,CASSLGDRGSDTQYF,TGTGCCAGCAGCTTAGGGGACAGGGGCTCAGATACGCAGTATTTT
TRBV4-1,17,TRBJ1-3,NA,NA,CASSQDPPASSGNTIYF,TGCGCCAGCAGCCAAGATCCACCAGCGAGCTCTGGAAACACCATATATTTT
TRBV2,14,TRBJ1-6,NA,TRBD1,CASVFAGTGDLLAF,TGTGCCAGCGTATTTGCCGGGACAGGGGACCTCCTAGCCTTT
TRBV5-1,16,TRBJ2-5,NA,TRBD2,CASSLTSGGASETQYF,TGCGCCAGCAGCTTGACTAGCGGGGGGGCAAGTGAGACCCAGTACTTC
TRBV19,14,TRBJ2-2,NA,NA,CASSPLLNTGELFF,TGTGCCAGTAGTCCCTTACTAAACACCGGGGAGCTGTTTTTT
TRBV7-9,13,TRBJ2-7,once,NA,CASSPSGAGEQYF,TGTGCCAGCAGCCCCTCGGGCGCGGGCGAGCAGTACTTC
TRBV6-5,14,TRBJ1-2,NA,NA,CASRGQQGFGGYTF,TGTGCCAGCAGAGGCCAACAGGGTTTCGGTGGCTACACCTTC
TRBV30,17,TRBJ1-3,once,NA,CAWSVRGTEYSGNTIYF,TGTGCCTGGAGTGTAAGGGGGACGGAGTACTCTGGAAACACCATATATTTT
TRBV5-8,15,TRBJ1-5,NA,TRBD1,CASSLGTGAAEPQHF,TGTGCCAGCAGCTTGGGGACAGGGGCCGCAGAGCCCCAGCATTTT